The present T cell receptor beta chain was sequenced within a study of T cell responses to AZD1222 COVID-19 vaccine. The study, taken as a whole, reports: Baseline seropositivity occurred in only a handful of AZD1222 recipients. Clonal diversity was possibly underestimated; the donors were predominantly white British and more often female. The CD4 TCRs associated with vaccination extended across spike and predominated at 160-218 and 743-854.

Profiling relied on immunoSEQ multiplex PCR, and the TCRdb table lists in-frame clones only, not all of them. The sample includes about 110,000 clones, approximately 85% of them seen just once. The CDR3 contains 12 residues. V was cut by 7 bases and J by 3 bases, with 7 bases left in between. Germline lookup yields CDR1 SGHVS and CDR2 FQNEAQ. On this clone: Its specificity is unknown.

This clonotype was sampled from an adult in good health. The material sequenced was peripheral blood, taken on day 0 of AZD1222 vaccination. This rearrangement joins TRBV7-8 to TRBJ2-1, with D possibly being TRBD2 (5 bases). CDR3 protein: CASNRDYNEQFF. The CDR3 nucleotides read TGTGCCAGCAACCGGGACTACAATGAGCAGTTCTTC.